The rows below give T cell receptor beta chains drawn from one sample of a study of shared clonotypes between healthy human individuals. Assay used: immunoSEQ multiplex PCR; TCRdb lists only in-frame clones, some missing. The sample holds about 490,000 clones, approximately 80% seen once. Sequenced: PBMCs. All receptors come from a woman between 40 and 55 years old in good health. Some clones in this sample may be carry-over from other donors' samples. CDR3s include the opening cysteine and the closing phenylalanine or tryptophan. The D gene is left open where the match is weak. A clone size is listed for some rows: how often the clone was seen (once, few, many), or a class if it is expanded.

CDR3 DNA: TGTGCCAGCAGTTTAGCGGGAGCGGGATATGAGCAGTTCTTC; CDR3 protein: CASSLAGAGYEQFF; J gene: TRBJ2-1; D gene: TRBD2; V gene: TRBV28; clone size: NA
CDR3 DNA: TGTGCCAGTAGTATAGGGCGACTAGCGCCCGAGCAGTTCTTC; CDR3 protein: CASSIGRLAPEQFF; J gene: TRBJ2-1; D gene: TRBD2; V gene: TRBV19; clone size: NA
CDR3 DNA: TGCGCCAGCAGCCAAGAACTAGCCAAAAACATTCAGTACTTC; CDR3 protein: CASSQELAKNIQYF; J gene: TRBJ2-4; D gene: NA; V gene: TRBV4-3; clone size: NA
CDR3 DNA: TGTGCCAGCAGCCAGGCTAGCGGGAGTCATCATGGGTCCTACAATGAGCAGTTCTTC; CDR3 protein: CASSQASGSHHGSYNEQFF; J gene: TRBJ2-1; D gene: TRBD2; V gene: TRBV4-2; clone size: NA
CDR3 DNA: TGTGCCAGCAGACGCCCGGTATTCCCCCATGGCTACACCTTC; CDR3 protein: CASRRPVFPHGYTF; J gene: TRBJ1-2; D gene: NA; V gene: TRBV28; clone size: NA
CDR3 DNA: TGTGCCAGTAGTATCTTTACGGAGGCCTACGAGCAGTACTTC; CDR3 protein: CASSIFTEAYEQYF; J gene: TRBJ2-7; D gene: NA; V gene: TRBV19; clone size: NA
CDR3 DNA: TGTGCCAGCAGCCCGGCGTTGATTAGGGACAATGAGCAGTTCTTC; CDR3 protein: CASSPALIRDNEQFF; J gene: TRBJ2-1; D gene: NA; V gene: TRBV6-1; clone size: NA
CDR3 DNA: TGTGCCAGCAGCTTAGGGGGGGACGCAGAGACCCAGTACTTC; CDR3 protein: CASSLGGDAETQYF; J gene: TRBJ2-5; D gene: NA; V gene: TRBV7-2; clone size: NA
CDR3 DNA: TGTGCCAGTAGTGTACAGGGGGCCCCCTACAATGAGCAGTTCTTC; CDR3 protein: CASSVQGAPYNEQFF; J gene: TRBJ2-1; D gene: TRBD1; V gene: TRBV19; clone size: NA
CDR3 DNA: TGCGCCAGCAGCTTAACCGGGACAGGGCACAATGAGCAGTTCTTC; CDR3 protein: CASSLTGTGHNEQFF; J gene: TRBJ2-1; D gene: TRBD1; V gene: TRBV5-1; clone size: NA
CDR3 DNA: TGTGCCAGCACCTCCTTAGGGGGTAGCGGGAGGCCCAATGAGCAGTTCTTC; CDR3 protein: CASTSLGGSGRPNEQFF; J gene: TRBJ2-1; D gene: TRBD2; V gene: TRBV7-6; clone size: NA
CDR3 DNA: TGTGCCAGCAGACGCCGGACAGGGGAGGATGAGCAGTTCTTC; CDR3 protein: CASRRRTGEDEQFF; J gene: TRBJ2-1; D gene: TRBD1; V gene: TRBV28; clone size: NA
CDR3 DNA: TGTGCCTGGAGTGAGGGACTAGCCTACAATGAGCAGTTCTTC; CDR3 protein: CAWSEGLAYNEQFF; J gene: TRBJ2-1; D gene: TRBD2; V gene: TRBV30; clone size: few
CDR3 DNA: TGTGCCAGCAGTTCTCGGACAGGGGAAGCTTTCTTT; CDR3 protein: CASSSRTGEAFF; J gene: TRBJ1-1; D gene: TRBD1; V gene: TRBV28; clone size: NA
CDR3 DNA: TGTGCCTGGAATGCGGGAGTTCGCGAGCAGTACTTC; CDR3 protein: CAWNAGVREQYF; J gene: TRBJ2-7; D gene: TRBD2; V gene: TRBV30; clone size: NA
CDR3 DNA: TGTGCCAGCAGTGAACCGGGACAGGGGGTCTATGGCTACACCTTC; CDR3 protein: CASSEPGQGVYGYTF; J gene: TRBJ1-2; D gene: TRBD1; V gene: TRBV2; clone size: many
CDR3 DNA: TGTGCCAGCTTGACGGGACAGGGACGCGGCTACACCTTC; CDR3 protein: CASLTGQGRGYTF; J gene: TRBJ1-2; D gene: TRBD1; V gene: TRBV28; clone size: once
CDR3 DNA: TGTGCCAGCAGCCAAGATCTCCTAGCGGGAAACACCGGGGAGCTGTTTTTT; CDR3 protein: CASSQDLLAGNTGELFF; J gene: TRBJ2-2; D gene: TRBD2; V gene: TRBV14; clone size: NA
CDR3 DNA: TGTGCCAGCCAGACGGGAATGAGTTACAATGAGCAGTTCTTC; CDR3 protein: CASQTGMSYNEQFF; J gene: TRBJ2-1; D gene: NA; V gene: TRBV28; clone size: few
CDR3 DNA: TGTGCCAGTAGTATCAAGACAGGGCCCCAAGAGACCCAGTACTTC; CDR3 protein: CASSIKTGPQETQYF; J gene: TRBJ2-5; D gene: TRBD1; V gene: TRBV19; clone size: NA
CDR3 DNA: TGTGCCAGCAGGCTCCGGGACAGGGTAGCCACCGGGGAGCTGTTTTTT; CDR3 protein: CASRLRDRVATGELFF; J gene: TRBJ2-2; D gene: TRBD1; V gene: TRBV2; clone size: NA
CDR3 DNA: TGTGCCAGCAGCGGACAGGGGAGCTGGGAAAAACTGTTTTTT; CDR3 protein: CASSGQGSWEKLFF; J gene: TRBJ1-4; D gene: TRBD1; V gene: TRBV7-6; clone size: NA
CDR3 DNA: TGTGCCAGCAGGAGACAAGGCCCCCACGAGCAGTACTTC; CDR3 protein: CASRRQGPHEQYF; J gene: TRBJ2-7; D gene: NA; V gene: TRBV6-5; clone size: NA
CDR3 DNA: TGTGCCAGCAGCTCGTTCTCGACTAGCGGGAGGGCCAATGAGCAGTTCTTC; CDR3 protein: CASSSFSTSGRANEQFF; J gene: TRBJ2-1; D gene: TRBD2; V gene: TRBV7-6; clone size: NA
CDR3 DNA: TGTGCCAGCCGGTCGGGACTCTTAAGCACCGGGGAGCTGTTTTTT; CDR3 protein: CASRSGLLSTGELFF; J gene: TRBJ2-2; D gene: NA; V gene: TRBV6-6; clone size: NA